A selection of T cell receptor beta chains follows, all from one sample in a study of T cell responses to AZD1222 COVID-19 vaccine. Profiled with immunoSEQ multiplex PCR; TCRdb holds only in-frame clones, not every one. Here the sample spans under 200,000 clones, 85% to 90% being singletons. The specimen comprised peripheral blood, sampled on day 0 of MenACWY control vaccination. These receptors were collected from an adult in good health. Each CDR3 is given with its conserved first and last residue. D genes are given only for firm matches. Clone size, where shown, is once, few, many, or a class for clones that have expanded.

d_call j_call v_call clone_size cdr3_aa cdr3_nt
. TRBJ1-1 TRBV30 . CAWSVRVGGEAFF TGTGCCTGGAGTGTACGGGTGGGGGGTGAAGCTTTCTTT
TRBD2 TRBJ2-1 TRBV5-4 . CASSSTSGVDNEQFF TGTGCCAGCAGCTCTACTAGCGGGGTAGATAATGAGCAGTTCTTC
. TRBJ2-1 TRBV28 . CASRGPGSPDEQFF TGTGCCAGCAGGGGGCCAGGCTCCCCGGATGAGCAGTTCTTC
. TRBJ2-1 TRBV6-5 . CASRDDTVGEQFF TGTGCCAGCCGGGACGATACCGTGGGTGAGCAGTTCTTC
TRBD1 TRBJ1-2 TRBV30 few CAWSDQGANPLYTF TGTGCCTGGAGTGATCAGGGGGCCAACCCCCTCTACACCTTC
. TRBJ1-5 TRBV28 . CASIFRSRGNQPQHF TGTGCCAGCATTTTCCGGAGTCGGGGCAATCAGCCCCAGCATTTT
. TRBJ1-4 TRBV7-9 . CASSPARGGAREKLFF TGTGCCAGCAGCCCTGCACGGGGGGGGGCGCGTGAAAAACTGTTTTTT
. TRBJ1-5 TRBV27 . CASSALASNQPQHF TGTGCCAGCAGCGCTTTGGCTAGCAATCAGCCCCAGCATTTT
. TRBJ2-6 TRBV10-3 few CAISESGSGANVLTF TGTGCCATCAGTGAGTCGGGCTCTGGGGCCAACGTCCTGACTTTC
TRBD1 TRBJ1-4 TRBV5-4 few CASSLGDRANEKLFF TGTGCCAGCAGCTTGGGGGACAGGGCTAATGAAAAACTGTTTTTT
. TRBJ2-3 TRBV7-2 . CASSLRNGLDGTQYF TGTGCCAGCAGCTTACGTAACGGCCTTGACGGTACGCAGTATTTT
. TRBJ2-7 TRBV11-2 . CASSLPRQNYEQYF TGTGCCAGCAGCTTACCGCGACAGAACTACGAGCAGTACTTC
TRBD2 TRBJ2-2 TRBV5-1 . CASSLASSGRTGELFF TGCGCCAGCAGCTTGGCTTCTAGCGGGAGAACCGGGGAGCTGTTTTTT
. TRBJ2-1 TRBV28 . CASSVVLVSADNEQFF TGTGCCAGCAGTGTCGTCCTCGTCTCGGCAGACAATGAGCAGTTCTTC
TRBD1 TRBJ1-2 TRBV4-3 . CASSHGQGPYGYTF TGCGCCAGCAGCCATGGACAGGGCCCCTATGGCTACACCTTC
TRBD1 TRBJ1-2 TRBV7-3 . CASSRGQGYYGYTF TGTGCCAGCAGCAGGGGACAGGGCTATTATGGCTACACCTTC
. TRBJ2-3 TRBV4-3 . CASSQGISTDTQYF TGCGCCAGCAGCCAGGGGATAAGCACAGATACGCAGTATTTT
TRBD2 TRBJ2-5 TRBV4-2 . CASSLLAEETQYF TGTGCCAGCAGCCTACTAGCGGAAGAGACCCAGTACTTC
TRBD1 TRBJ1-1 TRBV30 . CAWSRDRASGEAFF TGTGCCTGGAGCCGGGACAGGGCTTCAGGTGAAGCTTTCTTT
. TRBJ2-7 TRBV19 few CASSMAVSYEQYF TGTGCCAGTAGTATGGCAGTCTCCTACGAGCAGTACTTC
. TRBJ1-2 TRBV5-6 . CASSSSYGYTF TGTGCCAGCAGCAGCTCCTATGGCTACACCTTC
. TRBJ1-1 TRBV19 . CASSILSVSMNTEAFF TGTGCCAGTAGTATATTGAGTGTCAGCATGAACACTGAAGCTTTCTTT
. TRBJ2-3 TRBV7-9 . CASSPSRAEWERDTQYF TGTGCCAGCAGCCCATCCCGAGCGGAGTGGGAGCGGGATACGCAGTATTTT
. TRBJ2-1 TRBV9 . CASSVTSAPSEQFF TGTGCCAGCAGCGTTACTAGTGCCCCAAGCGAGCAGTTCTTC
TRBD2 TRBJ2-1 TRBV5-1 . CASSLLAGGLPEQFF TGCGCCAGCAGCTTACTAGCGGGAGGGCTGCCCGAGCAGTTCTTC
. TRBJ2-7 TRBV27 once CASSLKGPTKQYF TGTGCCAGCAGTTTAAAGGGGCCTACGAAGCAGTACTTC
TRBD2 TRBJ2-3 TRBV28 . CASPRDLAGSTDTQYF TGTGCCAGCCCTAGGGACTTAGCGGGGAGCACAGATACGCAGTATTTT
. TRBJ2-2 TRBV10-3 once CAIMSRRGLNTGELFF TGTGCCATCATGAGTCGCCGGGGACTGAACACCGGGGAGCTGTTTTTT
. TRBJ1-5 TRBV6-5 . CASSPRQNNQPQHF TGTGCCAGCAGTCCCCGACAGAACAATCAGCCCCAGCATTTT
. TRBJ2-5 TRBV18 . CASSPIRSTLQETQYF TGTGCCAGCTCACCAATCAGGTCCACCCTACAAGAGACCCAGTACTTC
TRBD1 TRBJ1-4 TRBV5-4 few CASSSGTGLRNEKLFF TGTGCCAGCAGTTCCGGGACAGGGTTGAGGAATGAAAAACTGTTTTTT
. TRBJ1-3 TRBV28 . CASSFLTRGNTIYF TGTGCCAGCAGTTTCCTCACGAGGGGGAACACCATATATTTT
. TRBJ2-4 TRBV5-8 . CASSPAGPHIQYF TGTGCCAGCAGCCCGGCGGGACCACACATTCAGTACTTC
. TRBJ1-6 TRBV21-1 . CASYRDRGLSPLHF TGTGCCAGTTACCGGGACAGGGGGCTGTCACCCCTCCACTTT
. TRBJ2-7 TRBV7-9 . CASSLVGNEQYF TGTGCCAGCAGCCTTGTCGGGAACGAGCAGTACTTC
. TRBJ1-1 TRBV4-2 . CASSQVAGDTEAFF TGTGCCAGCAGCCAGGTCGCGGGGGACACTGAAGCTTTCTTT
TRBD1 TRBJ1-6 TRBV27 once CASSLEGASNSPLHF TGTGCCAGCAGTTTAGAGGGGGCGAGTAATTCACCCCTCCACTTT
TRBD2 TRBJ2-5 TRBV10-1 . CASSETGTSGGLKQETQYF TGCGCCAGCAGTGAGACCGGGACTAGCGGGGGACTCAAGCAAGAGACCCAGTACTTC
. TRBJ1-1 TRBV11-2 . CASSLVPSYAEAFF TGTGCCAGCAGCTTAGTGCCCAGTTATGCTGAAGCTTTCTTT
. TRBJ2-1 TRBV9 . CASSVDAGGASNEQFF TGTGCCAGCAGCGTAGATGCTGGGGGGGCCAGCAATGAGCAGTTCTTC
TRBD2 TRBJ2-3 TRBV6-4 . CASSGLAGGTDTQYF TGTGCCAGCAGTGGACTAGCGGGGGGCACAGATACGCAGTATTTT
. TRBJ2-1 TRBV5-8 . CASSSGTAGGYYNEQFF TGTGCCAGCAGCTCCGGGACCGCCGGGGGCTACTACAATGAGCAGTTCTTC
. TRBJ1-6 TRBV7-3 . CASSPTGTGFWPLHF TGTGCCAGCAGCCCAACCGGGACGGGATTTTGGCCCCTCCACTTT
. TRBJ2-4 TRBV27 once CASSFGAVAKNIQYF TGTGCCAGCAGTTTCGGGGCCGTAGCCAAAAACATTCAGTACTTC
. TRBJ1-3 TRBV27 once CASSFKPSGNTIYF TGTGCCAGCAGTTTTAAGCCCTCTGGAAACACCATATATTTT
. TRBJ2-7 TRBV7-9 . CASSHSIQYEQYF TGTGCCAGCAGCCACTCGATCCAGTACGAGCAGTACTTC
. TRBJ1-1 TRBV4-2 . CASSHLSGARTEAFF TGTGCCAGCAGCCATCTGTCGGGGGCACGAACTGAAGCTTTCTTT
TRBD2 TRBJ2-7 TRBV2 . CASTRSGGGEQYF TGTGCCAGCACTAGAAGCGGGGGCGGCGAGCAGTACTTC
. TRBJ2-3 TRBV27 . CASTQFGVDTQYF TGTGCCAGCACCCAATTCGGGGTTGATACGCAGTATTTT
TRBD2 TRBJ2-7 TRBV5-4 few CASAPTSGGAGEQYF TGTGCCAGCGCCCCGACTAGCGGGGGGGCCGGGGAGCAGTACTTC
TRBD1 TRBJ1-6 TRBV5-5 . CASSNTGTGNAYPPLHF TGTGCCAGCAGCAACACCGGGACAGGGAACGCCTATCCACCCCTCCACTTT
. TRBJ2-5 TRBV27 . CASSLRRGGALQETQYF TGTGCCAGCAGTTTACGAAGAGGGGGGGCACTCCAAGAGACCCAGTACTTC
. TRBJ1-4 TRBV9 . CASSHRGQGNEKLFF TGTGCCAGCAGCCATCGGGGGCAAGGGAATGAAAAACTGTTTTTT
. TRBJ1-4 TRBV6-5 . CASTDGPYEKLFF TGTGCCAGCACGGACGGACCCTATGAAAAACTGTTTTTT